This is a list of T cell receptor beta chains from one sample in a study of cytomegalovirus exposure and HLA in healthy donors. Sequenced by immunoSEQ multiplex PCR; TCRdb stores in-frame clones only, minus some. Of under 150,000 clones listed, 80% are singletons. The sequenced material came from PBMCs. The receptors here all came from a man aged 50 to 60 in good health and CMV-seronegative. Both conserved end residues are part of each CDR3. Fields, in order: D gene, V gene, J gene, clone size, CDR3 DNA, CDR3 protein. The D gene is left open where the match is weak. Clone size is not always given. Where it is, it says once, few, many or a class for expanded clones.

D gene: -; V gene: TRBV1; J gene: TRBJ2-1; clone size: once; CDR3 DNA: TGCACCAGCAGCCTCGGGGGGGGATGGATATACAATGAGCAGTTCTTC; CDR3 protein: CTSSLGGGWIYNEQFF
D gene: TRBD2; V gene: TRBV19; J gene: TRBJ2-1; clone size: -; CDR3 DNA: TGTGCCAGTAGGGTGACTAGCGGGAGTTTCAATGAGCAGTTCTTC; CDR3 protein: CASRVTSGSFNEQFF
D gene: TRBD1; V gene: TRBV6-1; J gene: TRBJ2-6; clone size: -; CDR3 DNA: TGTGCCAGCAGTGTGGACAGGGGCCCGTCCTTCCCCTCTGGGGCCAACGTCCTGACTTTC; CDR3 protein: CASSVDRGPSFPSGANVLTF
D gene: TRBD2; V gene: TRBV7-6; J gene: TRBJ2-2; clone size: few; CDR3 DNA: TGTGCCAGCAGCCCCACGGTGTTAGCGGGAGGTAACACCGGGGAGCTGTTTTTT; CDR3 protein: CASSPTVLAGGNTGELFF
D gene: -; V gene: TRBV23-1; J gene: TRBJ2-7; clone size: -; CDR3 DNA: TGCGCCAGCACCCACCTACAGGACTACGAGCAGTACTTC; CDR3 protein: CASTHLQDYEQYF
D gene: TRBD1; V gene: TRBV30; J gene: TRBJ2-7; clone size: few; CDR3 DNA: TGTGCCTCGACAGGGGAGGTTGCCTACGAGCAGTACTTC; CDR3 protein: CASTGEVAYEQYF
D gene: -; V gene: TRBV6-1; J gene: TRBJ1-1; clone size: -; CDR3 DNA: TGTGCCAGCAGTTTTCAACAGGGAAGTGTCACTGAAGCTTTCTTT; CDR3 protein: CASSFQQGSVTEAFF
D gene: -; V gene: TRBV5-8; J gene: TRBJ2-3; clone size: -; CDR3 DNA: TGTGCCAGCAGCTTGGTTACCTGGAGAAGCACAGATACGCAGTATTTT; CDR3 protein: CASSLVTWRSTDTQYF
D gene: -; V gene: TRBV5-5; J gene: TRBJ1-5; clone size: few; CDR3 DNA: TGTGCCAGCAGCTTGGGACAGGCCGGCTTGGCCCAGCATTTT; CDR3 protein: CASSLGQAGLAQHF
D gene: TRBD1; V gene: TRBV18; J gene: TRBJ2-1; clone size: -; CDR3 DNA: TGTGCCAGCTCACAACAGGGGGCCTCCTACAATGAGCAGTTCTTC; CDR3 protein: CASSQQGASYNEQFF
D gene: -; V gene: TRBV9; J gene: TRBJ1-2; clone size: -; CDR3 DNA: TGTGCCAGCAGCGTAGGCACGGGGGATGGCTACACCTTC; CDR3 protein: CASSVGTGDGYTF
D gene: -; V gene: TRBV4-2; J gene: TRBJ1-5; clone size: -; CDR3 DNA: TGTGCCAGCAGCCAAGATACGGACAATTCGGCTCAGCCCCAGCATTTT; CDR3 protein: CASSQDTDNSAQPQHF
D gene: TRBD2; V gene: TRBV5-1; J gene: TRBJ2-3; clone size: -; CDR3 DNA: TGCGCCAGCAGCCCGCCGGGACTAGCGGGACGCACAGATACGCAGTATTTT; CDR3 protein: CASSPPGLAGRTDTQYF
D gene: TRBD2; V gene: TRBV11-2; J gene: TRBJ2-6; clone size: -; CDR3 DNA: TGTGCCAGCAGCTTCTGGCGGGAGGTCTCTGGGGCCAACGTCCTGACTTTC; CDR3 protein: CASSFWREVSGANVLTF
D gene: TRBD1; V gene: TRBV28; J gene: TRBJ1-2; clone size: -; CDR3 DNA: TGTGCCACACGGGAGGGGGCAGCAAACTATGGCTACACCTTC; CDR3 protein: CATREGAANYGYTF
D gene: -; V gene: TRBV18; J gene: TRBJ2-5; clone size: -; CDR3 DNA: TGTGCCAGCTCACCAGCGGCAGGGCAAGAGACCCAGTACTTC; CDR3 protein: CASSPAAGQETQYF
D gene: -; V gene: TRBV5-1; J gene: TRBJ1-2; clone size: -; CDR3 DNA: TGCGCCAGCAGCTTGTCACCCGGGATCCTGAGATATGGCTACACCTTC; CDR3 protein: CASSLSPGILRYGYTF
D gene: TRBD1; V gene: TRBV5-6; J gene: TRBJ1-3; clone size: -; CDR3 DNA: TGTGCCAGCAGATCACAGGGGGCGACGGGAAACACCATATATTTT; CDR3 protein: CASRSQGATGNTIYF
D gene: TRBD2; V gene: TRBV7-9; J gene: TRBJ2-3; clone size: -; CDR3 DNA: TGTGCCAGCAGCCCTAGCGGGAGTTCAGATACGCAGTATTTT; CDR3 protein: CASSPSGSSDTQYF
D gene: -; V gene: TRBV6-5; J gene: TRBJ1-4; clone size: -; CDR3 DNA: TGTGCCAGCAGTTACGATAGGGGAGGGCGGGAAAAACTGTTTTTT; CDR3 protein: CASSYDRGGREKLFF
D gene: -; V gene: TRBV7-6; J gene: TRBJ1-5; clone size: -; CDR3 DNA: TGTGCCAGCAGCTTAGCGGGAGATCAGCCCCAGCATTTT; CDR3 protein: CASSLAGDQPQHF
D gene: -; V gene: TRBV28; J gene: TRBJ1-3; clone size: -; CDR3 DNA: TGTGCCAGCAGTTCGAACCCGAGCTCTGGAAACACCATATATTTT; CDR3 protein: CASSSNPSSGNTIYF
D gene: TRBD1; V gene: TRBV4-2; J gene: TRBJ1-3; clone size: once; CDR3 DNA: TGTGCCAGCAGCCTTCGACCGGGACAGGGTTTCGAGGTCAGGGGAAACACCATATATTTT; CDR3 protein: CASSLRPGQGFEVRGNTIYF
D gene: TRBD1; V gene: TRBV6-6; J gene: TRBJ2-2; clone size: few; CDR3 DNA: TGTGCCAGCACCATGGGACAGGTGAACACCGGGGAGCTGTTTTTT; CDR3 protein: CASTMGQVNTGELFF
D gene: TRBD1; V gene: TRBV9; J gene: TRBJ2-3; clone size: -; CDR3 DNA: TGTGCCAGCAGCGTATCGGACAGGGGTACAGATACGCAGTATTTT; CDR3 protein: CASSVSDRGTDTQYF
D gene: -; V gene: TRBV18; J gene: TRBJ2-3; clone size: once; CDR3 DNA: TGTGCCAGCTTGCTAGCGTACACAGATACGCAGTATTTT; CDR3 protein: CASLLAYTDTQYF
D gene: TRBD1; V gene: TRBV18; J gene: TRBJ2-7; clone size: -; CDR3 DNA: TGTGCCAGCTCACCATCCCTGGTACAGGGGGAAGATCCACAGTACTTC; CDR3 protein: CASSPSLVQGEDPQYF
D gene: -; V gene: TRBV6-5; J gene: TRBJ1-5; clone size: -; CDR3 DNA: TGTGCCAGCAGTTATCGGTTGGATCAGCCCCAGCATTTT; CDR3 protein: CASSYRLDQPQHF
D gene: -; V gene: TRBV19; J gene: TRBJ2-2; clone size: -; CDR3 DNA: TGTGCCAGTAGTATCGGCCCGGGCGGGGAGCTGTTTTTT; CDR3 protein: CASSIGPGGELFF
D gene: TRBD2; V gene: TRBV5-1; J gene: TRBJ2-1; clone size: -; CDR3 DNA: TGCGCCAGCAGCTTGGGGCTTGGACTAGAGGGTGAGCAGTTCTTC; CDR3 protein: CASSLGLGLEGEQFF
D gene: TRBD1; V gene: TRBV7-2; J gene: TRBJ1-2; clone size: -; CDR3 DNA: TGTGCCAGCAGCTTGAACAAGGGGGCCTATGGCTACACCTTC; CDR3 protein: CASSLNKGAYGYTF
D gene: -; V gene: TRBV28; J gene: TRBJ1-2; clone size: -; CDR3 DNA: TGTGCCAGCCTGTCGGGGGGCGCCGACTATGGCTACACCTTC; CDR3 protein: CASLSGGADYGYTF
D gene: TRBD2; V gene: TRBV28; J gene: TRBJ2-3; clone size: once; CDR3 DNA: TGTGCCAGCAGCATCGGGGGGGACCATAGCACAGATACGCAGTATTTT; CDR3 protein: CASSIGGDHSTDTQYF
D gene: TRBD1; V gene: TRBV7-6; J gene: TRBJ2-7; clone size: -; CDR3 DNA: TGTGCCAGCAGCTTAGGGACAGGGGCGGAGTACGAGCAGTACTTC; CDR3 protein: CASSLGTGAEYEQYF
D gene: TRBD1; V gene: TRBV27; J gene: TRBJ1-1; clone size: few; CDR3 DNA: TGTGCCAGCAGTTTTAACCCGCCGGGACAGGAGCCGAACACTGAAGCTTTCTTT; CDR3 protein: CASSFNPPGQEPNTEAFF
D gene: TRBD1; V gene: TRBV20-1; J gene: TRBJ1-2; clone size: -; CDR3 DNA: TGCAGTGCGTGGACAGGTTGGGGCTACACCTTC; CDR3 protein: CSAWTGWGYTF
D gene: -; V gene: TRBV29-1; J gene: TRBJ2-1; clone size: -; CDR3 DNA: TGCAGCGTTGCCCTCTTGGGGGGGGGCTTGGATGAGCAGTTCTTC; CDR3 protein: CSVALLGGGLDEQFF
D gene: TRBD2; V gene: TRBV4-2; J gene: TRBJ2-4; clone size: once; CDR3 DNA: TGTGCCAGCAGCCAATTGAGCGGGGGGGCCGGCAAAAACATTCAGTACTTC; CDR3 protein: CASSQLSGGAGKNIQYF
D gene: TRBD2; V gene: TRBV6-5; J gene: TRBJ2-2; clone size: -; CDR3 DNA: TGTGCCAGCAGTTATCTAGCGGGGCACACCGGGGAGCTGTTTTTT; CDR3 protein: CASSYLAGHTGELFF
D gene: TRBD1; V gene: TRBV6-1; J gene: TRBJ1-2; clone size: -; CDR3 DNA: TGTGCCAGCAGTGTGAAACAGGGGGATTATGGCTACACCTTC; CDR3 protein: CASSVKQGDYGYTF
D gene: -; V gene: TRBV28; J gene: TRBJ1-2; clone size: -; CDR3 DNA: TGTGCCAGCAGTCCCCCGCCGGAGGCTAACTATGGCTACACCTTC; CDR3 protein: CASSPPPEANYGYTF
D gene: TRBD1; V gene: TRBV11-3; J gene: TRBJ1-5; clone size: -; CDR3 DNA: TGTGCCAGCAGCCTGACAGGGGATCGTAATCAGCCCCAGCATTTT; CDR3 protein: CASSLTGDRNQPQHF
D gene: -; V gene: TRBV6-6; J gene: TRBJ1-1; clone size: -; CDR3 DNA: TGTGCCAGCAGTAAAAAAGACAGAATGAACACTGAAGCTTTCTTT; CDR3 protein: CASSKKDRMNTEAFF
D gene: -; V gene: TRBV11-3; J gene: TRBJ2-4; clone size: -; CDR3 DNA: TGTGCCAGCAGCTTAGGGGGGCTCGCCAAAAACATTCAGTACTTC; CDR3 protein: CASSLGGLAKNIQYF
D gene: TRBD2; V gene: TRBV5-1; J gene: TRBJ2-1; clone size: -; CDR3 DNA: TGCGCCAGCAGCTTGGATACTAGCGGGAGGGCTGAGCAGTTCTTC; CDR3 protein: CASSLDTSGRAEQFF
D gene: TRBD2; V gene: TRBV5-4; J gene: TRBJ2-5; clone size: -; CDR3 DNA: TGTGCCAGCAGCTTGAACAGCGGGAAAGAGACCCAGTACTTC; CDR3 protein: CASSLNSGKETQYF
D gene: -; V gene: TRBV6-6; J gene: TRBJ1-5; clone size: -; CDR3 DNA: TGTGCCAGCAGGGAGGACGGCTACAATCAGCCCCAGCATTTT; CDR3 protein: CASREDGYNQPQHF
D gene: TRBD1; V gene: TRBV27; J gene: TRBJ2-7; clone size: -; CDR3 DNA: TGTGCCAGCAGTTTAAGCGGACAGGCGAGGTTCTACGAGCAGTACTTC; CDR3 protein: CASSLSGQARFYEQYF
D gene: -; V gene: TRBV6-6; J gene: TRBJ2-1; clone size: -; CDR3 DNA: TGTGCCAGCAGTACGGAACAGATGCGGGCCTACAATGAGCAGTTCTTC; CDR3 protein: CASSTEQMRAYNEQFF
D gene: -; V gene: TRBV6-1; J gene: TRBJ2-7; clone size: -; CDR3 DNA: TGTGCCAGCAGTGAAGCGCGGAGCCGAGGCTACGAGCAGTACTTC; CDR3 protein: CASSEARSRGYEQYF
D gene: TRBD1; V gene: TRBV7-8; J gene: TRBJ2-2; clone size: -; CDR3 DNA: TGTGCCAGCAGCTTAGGAGGCAGGGGGCAAACCGGGGAGCTGTTTTTT; CDR3 protein: CASSLGGRGQTGELFF
D gene: TRBD1; V gene: TRBV5-5; J gene: TRBJ1-2; clone size: -; CDR3 DNA: TGTGCCAGCAGCGACGGGACAGGAGGCTCTAACTATGGCTACACCTTC; CDR3 protein: CASSDGTGGSNYGYTF
D gene: -; V gene: TRBV7-6; J gene: TRBJ1-6; clone size: few; CDR3 DNA: TGTGCCAGCAGCTTAACTCCAGGGGACGCCTATAATTCACCCCTCCACTTT; CDR3 protein: CASSLTPGDAYNSPLHF
D gene: -; V gene: TRBV19; J gene: TRBJ2-2; clone size: few; CDR3 DNA: TGTGCCAGTAGTGCAATAGCTGCCACCGGGGAGCTGTTTTTT; CDR3 protein: CASSAIAATGELFF
D gene: -; V gene: TRBV29-1; J gene: TRBJ2-5; clone size: -; CDR3 DNA: TGCAGCGTTGAACAGGGTATCCGAGAGACCCAGTACTTC; CDR3 protein: CSVEQGIRETQYF
D gene: TRBD1; V gene: TRBV28; J gene: TRBJ2-1; clone size: -; CDR3 DNA: TGTGCCAGCAGCCGTCGACAGGGAATTACTCCGGGGAATGAGCAGTTCTTC; CDR3 protein: CASSRRQGITPGNEQFF
D gene: TRBD2; V gene: TRBV7-2; J gene: TRBJ2-3; clone size: -; CDR3 DNA: TGTGCCAGCACCCCCCAGGGCGGGAGGGGGCCCACAGATACGCAGTATTTT; CDR3 protein: CASTPQGGRGPTDTQYF
D gene: TRBD2; V gene: TRBV5-4; J gene: TRBJ2-7; clone size: once; CDR3 DNA: TGTGCCAGCAGTACTCCTAGCGGGACCTACGAGCAGTACTTC; CDR3 protein: CASSTPSGTYEQYF
D gene: -; V gene: TRBV7-2; J gene: TRBJ1-5; clone size: once; CDR3 DNA: TGTGCCAGCAGCCCCGTGGGGGGAAATCAGCCCCAGCATTTT; CDR3 protein: CASSPVGGNQPQHF
D gene: -; V gene: TRBV19; J gene: TRBJ2-5; clone size: -; CDR3 DNA: TGTGCCACCTCCCCGGGAGAAGAGACCCAGTACTTC; CDR3 protein: CATSPGEETQYF